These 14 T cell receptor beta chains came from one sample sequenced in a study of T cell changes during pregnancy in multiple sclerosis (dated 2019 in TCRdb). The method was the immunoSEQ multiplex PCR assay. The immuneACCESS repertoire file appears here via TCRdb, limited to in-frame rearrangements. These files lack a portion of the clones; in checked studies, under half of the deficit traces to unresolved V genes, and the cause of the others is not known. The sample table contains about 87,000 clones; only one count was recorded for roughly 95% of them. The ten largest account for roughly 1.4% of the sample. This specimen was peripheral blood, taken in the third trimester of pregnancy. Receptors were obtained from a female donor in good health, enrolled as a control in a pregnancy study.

The CDR3 bases are TGTGCCAGCAGTGAATTAGTCTCTGGAAACACCATATATTTT. Protein product: CASSELVSGNTIYF. The rearrangement joins TRBV2 to TRBJ1-3; no clear D gene. The V gene lost 2 bases and the J gene lost 0 bases, with 5 bases spanning the gap. Germline CDR1 SNHLY, CDR2 FYNNEI. This CDR3 region has 14 residues.

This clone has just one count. CDR3 nucleotides: TGTGCCAGCAGCCCTCTCCCCACCGGGGAGCTGTTTTTT. Its translation: CASSPLPTGELFF. The chain employs TRBV7-8 and TRBJ2-2, with D hard to call. The germline V and J ends were trimmed by 5 bases and 4 bases, with 8 bases remaining between them. Germline CDR1 SGHVS, CDR2 FQNEAQ. CDR3 length: 13 amino acids.

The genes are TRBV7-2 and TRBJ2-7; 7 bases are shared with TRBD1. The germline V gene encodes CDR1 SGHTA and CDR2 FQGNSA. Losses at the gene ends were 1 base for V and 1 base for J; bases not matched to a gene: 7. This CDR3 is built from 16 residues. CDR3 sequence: CASSLEYRGISYEQYF. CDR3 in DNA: TGTGCCAGCAGCTTAGAGTACAGGGGCATTTCCTACGAGCAGTACTTC.

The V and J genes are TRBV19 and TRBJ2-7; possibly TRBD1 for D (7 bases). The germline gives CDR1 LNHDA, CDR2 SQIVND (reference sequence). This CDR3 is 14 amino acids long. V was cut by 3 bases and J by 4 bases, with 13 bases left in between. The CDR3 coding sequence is TGTGCCAGTAGTATTGGAGGGGGCGGTTACGAGCAGTACTTC. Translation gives CASSIGGGGYEQYF. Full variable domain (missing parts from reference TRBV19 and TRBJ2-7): DGGITQSPKYLFRKEGQNVTLSCEQNLNHDAMYWYRQDPGQGLRLIYYSQIVNDFQKGDIAEGYSVSREKKESFPLTVTSAQKNPTAFYLCASSIGGGGYEQYFGPGTRLTVT.

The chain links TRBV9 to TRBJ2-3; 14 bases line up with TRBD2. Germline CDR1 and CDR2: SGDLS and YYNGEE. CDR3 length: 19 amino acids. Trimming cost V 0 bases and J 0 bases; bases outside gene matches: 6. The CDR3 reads CASSVGLAGGPDSTDTQYF. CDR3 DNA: TGTGCCAGCAGCGTAGGACTAGCGGGAGGGCCCGATAGCACAGATACGCAGTATTTT.

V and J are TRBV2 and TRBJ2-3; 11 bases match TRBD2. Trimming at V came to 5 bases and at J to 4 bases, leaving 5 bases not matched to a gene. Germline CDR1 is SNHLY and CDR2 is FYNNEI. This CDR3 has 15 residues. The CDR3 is CASSSLAGGADTQYF. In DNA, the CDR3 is TGTGCCAGCAGTTCCCTAGCGGGAGGCGCAGATACGCAGTATTTT.

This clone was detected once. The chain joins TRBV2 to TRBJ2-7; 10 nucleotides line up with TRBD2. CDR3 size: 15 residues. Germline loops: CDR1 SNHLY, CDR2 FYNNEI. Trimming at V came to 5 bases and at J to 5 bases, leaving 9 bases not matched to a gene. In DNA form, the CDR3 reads TGTGCCAGCAGTTCATCTAGCGGGAGTAACGACGAGCAGTACTTC. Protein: CASSSSSGSNDEQYF.

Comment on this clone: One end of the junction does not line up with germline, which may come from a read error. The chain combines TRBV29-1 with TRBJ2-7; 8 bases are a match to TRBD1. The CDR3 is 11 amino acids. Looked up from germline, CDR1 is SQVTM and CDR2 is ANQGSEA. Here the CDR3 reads CSVEGRDRRDF. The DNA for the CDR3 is TGCAGCGTTGAAGGGAGGGACAGGCGGGACTTC.

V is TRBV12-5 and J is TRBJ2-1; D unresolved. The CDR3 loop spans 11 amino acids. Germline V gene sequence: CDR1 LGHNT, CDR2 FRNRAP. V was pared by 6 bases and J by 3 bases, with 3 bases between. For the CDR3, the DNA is TGTGCTAGTGGCCGCTACAATGAGCAGTTCTTC. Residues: CASGRYNEQFF.

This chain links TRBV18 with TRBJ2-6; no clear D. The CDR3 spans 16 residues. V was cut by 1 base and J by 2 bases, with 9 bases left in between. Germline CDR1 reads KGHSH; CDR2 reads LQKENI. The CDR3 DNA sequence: TGTGCCAGCTCACCACAACCAGATGCTGGGGCCAACGTCCTGACTTTC. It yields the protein CASSPQPDAGANVLTF.

CDR3 DNA sequence: TGTGCCAGCAGTGACTTAAACAATGAGCAGTTCTTC. This sequence encodes CASSDLNNEQFF. The V and J genes are TRBV6-5 and TRBJ2-1; unclear D gene. V was shortened by 5 bases and J by 5 bases, with 7 bases between the two germline ends. The CDR3 runs to 12 residues. Germline V gene lookup returns CDR1 MNHEY and CDR2 SVGAGI.

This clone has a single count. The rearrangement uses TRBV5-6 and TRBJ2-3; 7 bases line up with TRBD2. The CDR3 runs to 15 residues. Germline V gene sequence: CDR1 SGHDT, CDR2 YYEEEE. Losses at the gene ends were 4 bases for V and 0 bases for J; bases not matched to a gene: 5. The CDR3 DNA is TGTGCCAGCAGCGCGCTTAGCGGGAGCACAGATACGCAGTATTTT. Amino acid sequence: CASSALSGSTDTQYF.

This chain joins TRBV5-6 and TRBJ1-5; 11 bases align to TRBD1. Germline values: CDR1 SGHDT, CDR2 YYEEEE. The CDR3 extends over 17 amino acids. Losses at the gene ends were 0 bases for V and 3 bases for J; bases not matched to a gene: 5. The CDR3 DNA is TGTGCCAGCAGCTTGGATGGACAGGGGGCTCTCAATCAGCCCCAGCATTTT. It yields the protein CASSLDGQGALNQPQHF. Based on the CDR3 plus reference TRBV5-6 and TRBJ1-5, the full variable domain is DAGVTQSPTHLIKTRGQQVTLRCSPKSGHDTVSWYQQALGQGPQFIFQYYEEEERQRGNFPDRFSGHQFPNYSSELNVNALLLGDSALYLCASSLDGQGALNQPQHFGDGTRLSIL.

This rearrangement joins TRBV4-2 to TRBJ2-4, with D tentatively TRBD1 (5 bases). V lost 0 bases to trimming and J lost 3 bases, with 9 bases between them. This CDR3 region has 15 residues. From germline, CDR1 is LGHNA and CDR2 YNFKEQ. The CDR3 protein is CASSQEGEGKNIQYF. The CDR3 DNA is TGTGCCAGCAGCCAAGAAGGGGAAGGCAAAAACATTCAGTACTTC.